These 6 T cell receptor beta chains originate from one sample sequenced in a study of CD8 T cells in Susac syndrome. RNA was extracted with the RNeasy kit, and a quantity of roughly 0.45 to 1 ug was reverse transcribed using random hexamers. Each CDR3 protein is one row after TCRdb ran MiXCR on the immunoSEQ multiplex PCR reads. The repertoire has around 170,000 distinct CDR3 sequences, roughly 94% of them found once; the top ten carry 0.16%. The sample was CD8+ T cells from PBMCs. The receptors come from a human donor with Susac syndrome.

J is TRBJ2-7 and V is TRBV12-3 or TRBV12-4; D not certain. This CDR3 has 14 residues. V was clipped by 0 bases and J by 1 base, with 7 bases between them. CDR3 sequence reads: CASSLAPESYEQYF. In nucleotides, the CDR3 is TGTGCCAGCAGTTTAGCCCCGGAATCCTACGAGCAGTACTTC.

V gene TRBV6-1 combines with J gene TRBJ2-3, with D unclear. The CDR3 totals 12 residues. Germline V gives CDR1 MNHNS, CDR2 SASEGT. Trimming cost V 3 bases and J 6 bases, with 7 bases left between them. CDR3 sequence reads: CASSEVRDTQYF. Here the CDR3 DNA reads TGTGCCAGCAGTGAGGTGCGGGATACGCAGTATTTT.

This chain connects TRBV7-9 to TRBJ1-2, with D maybe TRBD1 (5 bases). Trimming removed 7 bases from V and 4 bases from J, with 13 bases in between. The germline V gene has CDR1 SEHNR and CDR2 FQNEAQ (reference sequence). CDR3 length: 13 residues. This CDR3 reads CASTPTGPYGYTF. The DNA for the CDR3 is TGTGCCAGCACCCCCACAGGTCCCTATGGCTACACCTTC. Full variable domain (remainder filled in from reference TRBV7-9 and TRBJ1-2): DTGVSQNPRHKITKRGQNVTFRCDPISEHNRLYWYRQTLGQGPEFLTYFQNEAQLEKSRLLSDRFSAERPKGSFSTLEIQRTEQGDSAMYLCASTPTGPYGYTFGSGTRLTVV.

The chain is built from TRBV7-9 and TRBJ2-7; 11 bases align to TRBD2. Germline values: CDR1 SEHNR, CDR2 FQNEAQ (reference sequence). The trim removed 5 bases at V and 7 bases at J, leaving 4 bases unmatched. This CDR3 is 13 amino acids long. The CDR3, as DNA: TGTGCCAGCAGCGAATTAGCGGGGGGGGAGCAGTACTTC. Translation: CASSELAGGEQYF.

This clonotype came up once. The chain has TRBV30 and TRBJ2-5; D unclear. The CDR3 is 12 amino acids. V was clipped by 2 bases and J by 6 bases, with 10 bases between them. Germline V gene data show CDR1 as GTSNPN and CDR2 as SVGIG (reference sequence). CDR3 in DNA: TGTGCCTGGAGTTCATCCGGGCAGACCCAGTACTTC. Protein: CAWSSSGQTQYF. The full variable domain, rest sourced from reference TRBV30 and TRBJ2-5, is SQTIHQWPATLVQPVGSPLSLECTVEGTSNPNLYWYRQAAGRGLQLLFYSVGIGQISSEVPQNLSASRPQDRQFILSSKKLLLSDSGFYLCAWSSSGQTQYFGPGTRLLVL.

The V gene is TRBV7-2, the J gene TRBJ2-7; TRBD1 might be the D (6 bases). V lost 4 bases, J lost 3 bases, and 16 bases lay in between. The CDR3 has 15 residues. Germline loops: CDR1 SGHTA, CDR2 FQGNSA. The CDR3 here is CASSSRDTLDYEQYF. Written as DNA, the CDR3 is TGTGCCAGCAGCTCCCGGGACACACTAGACTACGAGCAGTACTTC.